The clone carrying this T cell receptor beta chain was seen once. Its specificity is unknown. Method: immunoSEQ multiplex PCR; TCRdb's copy keeps in-frame clones and lacks some. The sample holds approximately 94,000 clones, over 85% seen once. This specimen comes from a study of siplizumab effects on memory and regulatory T cells. The V and J ends lost 1 base and 3 bases respectively, with 7 bases between them. Germline lookup yields CDR1 MNHNS and CDR2 SASEGT. The CDR3 length is 13 residues. Study-wide findings and caveats: Naive T cells looked more diverse than memory cells, and they looked like major contributors to the alloresponse. With siplizumab, cumulative frequency of CD4+ memory-derived alloreactive sequences dropped significantly.

J is TRBJ2-7 and V is TRBV6-1; D may be TRBD1 (5 bases). Sequenced input: CD8+ T cells sorted from blood. The TCR comes from a human donor in good health. The CDR3 DNA reads as TGTGCCAGCAGTGAAGGGACATTCTACGAGCAGTACTTC. Protein product: CASSEGTFYEQYF.